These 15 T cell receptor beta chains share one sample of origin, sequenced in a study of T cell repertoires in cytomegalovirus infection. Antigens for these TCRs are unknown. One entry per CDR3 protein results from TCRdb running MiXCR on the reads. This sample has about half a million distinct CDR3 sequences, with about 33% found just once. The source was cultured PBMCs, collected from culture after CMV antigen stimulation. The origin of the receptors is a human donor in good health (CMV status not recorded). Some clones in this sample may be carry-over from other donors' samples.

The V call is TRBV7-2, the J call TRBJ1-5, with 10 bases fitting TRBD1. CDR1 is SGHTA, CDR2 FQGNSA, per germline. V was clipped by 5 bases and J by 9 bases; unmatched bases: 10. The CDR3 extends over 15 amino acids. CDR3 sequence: CASSPDRGQIRPQHF. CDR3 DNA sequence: TGTGCCAGCAGCCCCGACAGGGGGCAAATTCGGCCCCAGCATTTT. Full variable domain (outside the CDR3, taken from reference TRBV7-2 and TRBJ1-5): GAGVSQSPSNKVTEKGKDVELRCDPISGHTALYWYRQSLGQGLEFLIYFQGNSAPDKSGLPSDRFSAERTGGSVSTLTIQRTQQEDSAVYLCASSPDRGQIRPQHFGDGTRLSIL.

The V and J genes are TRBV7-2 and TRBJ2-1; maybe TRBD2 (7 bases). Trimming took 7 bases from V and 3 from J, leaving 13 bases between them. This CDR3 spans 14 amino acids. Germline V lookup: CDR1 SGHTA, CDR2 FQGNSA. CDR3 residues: CASIKGGIYNEQFF. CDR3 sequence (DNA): TGTGCCAGCATCAAGGGGGGGATCTACAATGAGCAGTTCTTC.

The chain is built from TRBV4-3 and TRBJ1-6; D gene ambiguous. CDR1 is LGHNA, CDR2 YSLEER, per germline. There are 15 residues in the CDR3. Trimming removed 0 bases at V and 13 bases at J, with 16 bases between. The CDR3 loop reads CASSQETLPQGPLHF. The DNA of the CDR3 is TGCGCCAGCAGCCAAGAAACTCTCCCCCAAGGGCCCCTCCACTTT.

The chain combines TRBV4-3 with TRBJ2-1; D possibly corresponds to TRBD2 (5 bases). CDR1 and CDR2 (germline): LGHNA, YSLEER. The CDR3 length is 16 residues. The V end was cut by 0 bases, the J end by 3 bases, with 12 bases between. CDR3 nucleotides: TGCGCCAGCAGCCAAGATGCCCAGCGGAGCTACAATGAGCAGTTCTTC. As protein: CASSQDAQRSYNEQFF.

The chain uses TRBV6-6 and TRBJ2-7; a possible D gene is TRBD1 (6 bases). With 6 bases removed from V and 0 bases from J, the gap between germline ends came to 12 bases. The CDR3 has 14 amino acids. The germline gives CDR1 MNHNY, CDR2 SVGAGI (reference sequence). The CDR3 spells CASSQDSPSYEQYF. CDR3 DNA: TGTGCCAGCAGCCAGGACAGTCCCTCCTACGAGCAGTACTTC.

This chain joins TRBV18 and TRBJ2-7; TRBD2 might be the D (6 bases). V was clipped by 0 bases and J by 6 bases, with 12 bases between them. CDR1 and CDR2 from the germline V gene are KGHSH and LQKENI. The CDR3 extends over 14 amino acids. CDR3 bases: TGTGCCAGCTCACCACCGGGTTGGGGAGGCGAGCAGTACTTC. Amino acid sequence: CASSPPGWGGEQYF.

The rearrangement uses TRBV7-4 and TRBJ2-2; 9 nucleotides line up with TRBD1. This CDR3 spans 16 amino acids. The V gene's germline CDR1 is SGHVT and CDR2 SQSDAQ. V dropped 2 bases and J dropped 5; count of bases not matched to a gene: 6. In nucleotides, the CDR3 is TGTGCCAGCAGCTTAAGTTTCGGGACAGGGACCGGGGAGCTGTTTTTT. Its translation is CASSLSFGTGTGELFF.

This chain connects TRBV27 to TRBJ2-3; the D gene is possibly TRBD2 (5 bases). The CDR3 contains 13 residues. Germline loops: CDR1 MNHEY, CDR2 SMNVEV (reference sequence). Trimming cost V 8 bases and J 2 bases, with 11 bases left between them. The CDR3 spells CASGSWDTDTQYF. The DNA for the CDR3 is TGTGCCAGCGGGAGCTGGGACACAGATACGCAGTATTTT.

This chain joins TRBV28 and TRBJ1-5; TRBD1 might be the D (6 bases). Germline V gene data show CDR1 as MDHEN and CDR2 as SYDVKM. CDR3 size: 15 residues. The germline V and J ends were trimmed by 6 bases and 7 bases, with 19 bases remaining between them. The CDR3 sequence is CASRPLDRVRQPQHF. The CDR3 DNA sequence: TGTGCCAGCAGACCCCTGGACAGAGTACGGCAGCCCCAGCATTTT.

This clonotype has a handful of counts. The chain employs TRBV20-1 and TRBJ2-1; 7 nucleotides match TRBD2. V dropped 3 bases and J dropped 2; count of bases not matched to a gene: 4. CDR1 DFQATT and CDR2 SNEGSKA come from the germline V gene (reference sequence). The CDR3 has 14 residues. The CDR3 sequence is CSASGRNAYNEQFF. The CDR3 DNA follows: TGCAGTGCTAGCGGGAGGAACGCCTACAATGAGCAGTTCTTC.

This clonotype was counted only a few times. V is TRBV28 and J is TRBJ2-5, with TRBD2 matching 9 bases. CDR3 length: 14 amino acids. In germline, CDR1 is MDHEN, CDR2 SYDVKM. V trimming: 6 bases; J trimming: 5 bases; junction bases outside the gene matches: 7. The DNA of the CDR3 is TGTGCCAGCAGCCCACCCGGGACTAGCGAGACCCAGTACTTC. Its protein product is CASSPPGTSETQYF.

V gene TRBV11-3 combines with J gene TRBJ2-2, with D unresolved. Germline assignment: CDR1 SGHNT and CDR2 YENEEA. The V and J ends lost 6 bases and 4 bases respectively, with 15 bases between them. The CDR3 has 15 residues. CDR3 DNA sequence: TGTGCCAGCAGAGAGATCCCTGGGGTCACCGGGGAGCTGTTTTTT. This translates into CASREIPGVTGELFF.

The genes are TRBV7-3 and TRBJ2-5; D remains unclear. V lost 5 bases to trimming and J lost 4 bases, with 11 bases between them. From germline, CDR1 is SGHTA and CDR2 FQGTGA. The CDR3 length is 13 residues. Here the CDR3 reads CASSQDYTETQYF. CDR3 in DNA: TGTGCCAGCAGCCAAGATTACACAGAGACCCAGTACTTC.

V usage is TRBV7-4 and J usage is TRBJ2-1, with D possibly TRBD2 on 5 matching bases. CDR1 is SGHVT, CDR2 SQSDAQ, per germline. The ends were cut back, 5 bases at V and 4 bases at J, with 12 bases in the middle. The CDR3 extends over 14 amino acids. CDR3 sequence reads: CASSGSSRYNEQFF. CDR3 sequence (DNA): TGTGCCAGCAGCGGGTCTAGCCGTTACAATGAGCAGTTCTTC.

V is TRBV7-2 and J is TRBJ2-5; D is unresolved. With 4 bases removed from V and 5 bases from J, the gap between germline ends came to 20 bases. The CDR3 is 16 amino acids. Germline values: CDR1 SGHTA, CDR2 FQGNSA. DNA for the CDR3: TGTGCCAGCAGCTCCAAGTCGGAGACAAGCCGTGAGACCCAGTACTTC. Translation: CASSSKSETSRETQYF.